Given below is one T cell receptor (beta chain) in context. Its cognate antigen has yet to be identified. It has no much larger one-base neighbor in the sample; base qualities were not kept. The sample originates from a study of control samples from healthy donors and cancer patients (dated by TCRdb to about 2020). The method behind the library was the immunoSEQ multiplex PCR assay. This immuneACCESS table, as held by TCRdb, lists in-frame sequences with V and J called but not all clones. Of the missing ones, under half trace to an unresolved V gene in checked studies; the others have no known cause. The sample profile shows about 120,000 clones; approximately 93% of them were found once. The top ten hold roughly 2.6% of the sample. This receptor was identified in a man aged 30 to 39 in good health. Material: blood.

The CDR3 has the sequence CAIRGGRNTEAFF. The base sequence is TGTGCCATCCGGGGGGGGAGGAACACTGAAGCTTTCTTT. The chain couples TRBV6-5 to TRBJ1-1; TRBD1 is perhaps the D gene, given 5 matching bases. The CDR3 starts with the cysteine, ends with the phenylalanine, and has 13 residues. Only the CDR3 part of the read is kept: 39 bases, read in frame from the first base. Taken from the germline V gene, the CDR1 and CDR2 loops are MNHEY and SVGAGI. V gives up 10 bases and J gives up 1 base, and the segment between their germline ends measures 13 bases.